The rows below give T cell receptor beta chains drawn from one sample of a study of blood T cell repertoires in COVID-19. Libraries were prepared by immunoSEQ multiplex PCR; TCRdb keeps only in-frame clonotypes and omits some of them. In the table there are 200,000 or so clones, 88% of which are singletons. The specimen sequenced was peripheral blood. These receptors came from a woman aged 55-70 years with acute or convalescent COVID-19. Each CDR3 is given with its conserved first and last residue. Fields, in order: CDR3 protein, CDR3 DNA, CDR3 length, V gene, clone size, J gene, D gene. The D gene is left open where the match is weak. The size entry is marked missing in some rows and otherwise reads once, few, many or a size class.

CASGERGQYNEQFF	TGTGCCAGCGGAGAGCGGGGGCAATACAATGAGCAGTTCTTC	14	TRBV2	once	TRBJ2-1	TRBD2
CASSSKTRGSYEQYF	TGTGCCAGCAGTTCCAAGACAAGGGGATCCTACGAGCAGTACTTC	15	TRBV7-6	once	TRBJ2-7	-
CASSQRYRGFRNTIYF	TGTGCCAGCAGCCAACGGTACAGGGGATTCAGGAACACCATATATTTT	16	TRBV3-1/TRBV3-2	few	TRBJ1-3	TRBD1
CASSELSGINTEAFF	TGTGCCAGCAGTGAATTGTCGGGGATAAACACTGAAGCTTTCTTT	15	TRBV2	-	TRBJ1-1	-
CASNPWIAGDPFSGNTIYF	TGTGCCAGCAACCCCTGGATCGCCGGAGACCCTTTCTCTGGAAACACCATATATTTT	19	TRBV28	-	TRBJ1-3	-
CASSFSGGTYNEQFF	TGTGCCAGCAGCTTTAGCGGGGGGACATACAATGAGCAGTTCTTC	15	TRBV7-9	few	TRBJ2-1	TRBD2
CASSQDTGGRSPLHF	TGCGCCAGCAGCCAAGATACAGGGGGCCGGTCACCCCTCCACTTT	15	TRBV4-3	-	TRBJ1-6	TRBD1
CASSQARKSSGANVLTF	TGTGCCAGCAGCCAAGCGAGGAAAAGCTCTGGGGCCAACGTCCTGACTTTC	17	TRBV3-1/TRBV3-2	-	TRBJ2-6	-
CASSSQQSSYNEQFF	TGTGCCAGCAGCTCTCAACAGAGCTCCTACAATGAGCAGTTCTTC	15	TRBV11-2	-	TRBJ2-1	-
CASSPILAGGTLQQYF	TGCGCCAGCAGCCCAATTTTAGCGGGAGGCACGCTACAGCAGTACTTC	16	TRBV5-1	-	TRBJ2-7	TRBD2
CASSPGGAGGQYNEQFF	TGTGCCAGCAGCCCCGGAGGAGCGGGGGGGCAGTACAATGAGCAGTTCTTC	17	TRBV7-8	-	TRBJ2-1	TRBD2
CASSAPGVESSYNEQFF	TGTGCCAGCAGCGCCCCCGGGGTCGAGAGCTCCTACAATGAGCAGTTCTTC	17	TRBV7-9	-	TRBJ2-1	-
CASSFSGPGGEAFF	TGTGCCAGCAGCTTTTCAGGCCCCGGGGGTGAAGCTTTCTTT	14	TRBV11-2	-	TRBJ1-1	-
CASRGTGESGELFF	TGTGCCAGCAGAGGGACAGGGGAATCCGGGGAGCTGTTTTTT	14	TRBV11-2	-	TRBJ2-2	TRBD1
CARSYGQVKDTQYF	TGTGCCAGAAGCTATGGACAAGTTAAGGATACGCAGTATTTT	14	TRBV5-3	-	TRBJ2-3	-
CASSLGQATYGYTF	TGTGCCAGCAGCCTTGGACAGGCCACATATGGCTACACCTTC	14	TRBV3-1/TRBV3-2	-	TRBJ1-2	TRBD1
CASSLGGGDGYTF	TGTGCCAGCAGCTTAGGAGGGGGCGATGGCTACACCTTC	13	TRBV7-9	few	TRBJ1-2	TRBD1
CASSAGQGFEKLFF	TGTGCCAGTAGTGCCGGACAGGGTTTCGAAAAACTGTTTTTT	14	TRBV19	few	TRBJ1-4	TRBD1
CASSIAGQLFANEQFF	TGTGCCAGTAGTATTGCGGGACAGCTATTCGCCAATGAGCAGTTCTTC	16	TRBV19	-	TRBJ2-1	-
CASSPRDSQAKNIQYF	TGTGCCAGCTCACCCCGGGACAGCCAAGCCAAAAACATTCAGTACTTC	16	TRBV18	-	TRBJ2-4	TRBD1
CAWANQGGNQPQHF	TGTGCCTGGGCGAACCAGGGGGGCAATCAGCCCCAGCATTTT	14	TRBV30	-	TRBJ1-5	TRBD1
CASTGQRNSPLHF	TGTGCCAGCACAGGACAGAGAAATTCACCCCTCCACTTT	13	TRBV2	-	TRBJ1-6	-
CASQLNTIYF	TGTGCCAGTCAACTAAACACCATATATTTT	10	TRBV2	-	TRBJ1-3	-
CASTTSGGVYNEQFF	TGTGCCAGTACCACAAGTGGCGGAGTCTACAATGAGCAGTTCTTC	15	TRBV19	-	TRBJ2-1	-
CASSSGLHTYEQYF	TGTGCCAGTAGTAGCGGACTTCACACCTACGAGCAGTACTTC	14	TRBV19	once	TRBJ2-7	-
CASSLAATDTQYF	TGTGCCAGCAGTTTAGCGGCCACAGATACGCAGTATTTT	13	TRBV6-6	-	TRBJ2-3	-
CASSTHSRAYGYTF	TGTGCCAGCAGTACCCACTCCAGGGCCTATGGCTACACCTTC	14	TRBV28	-	TRBJ1-2	-
CASSLSPGSPLHF	TGTGCCAGCAGCTTATCCCCCGGGTCACCCCTCCACTTT	13	TRBV7-9	-	TRBJ1-6	-